This TCR beta chain was retrieved from a study of low-dose radiotherapy and immunotherapy resistance in tumors. For the study at large: Aspirin 300 mg was given orally each day for four cycles from cycle 1 day 1.

The CDR3 loop spans 17 amino acids. CDR1 and CDR2 from the germline V gene are SGHVS and FQNEAQ. V lost 5 bases and J lost 0; bases outside the gene matches: 9. As for time point: before trial treatment. The donors' regimen was nivolumab, ipilimumab, aspirin, low-dose cyclophosphamide and low-dose radiotherapy. TRAV and TRBV primers primed cDNA for both TCRalpha and TCRbeta. TCR amplification used around 19 PCR cycles, a constant-region primer and a V-primer adapter. TCRdb analysed the reads with MiXCR anew, one entry per CDR3 protein. The data contain 85,000 to 100,000 distinct CDR3 sequences, more than 8% of them singletons. This clonotype has ten or more counts.

Source: PBMCs, taken before treatment. The origin of this receptor is a male donor with prostate cancer. This chain links TRBV7-8 with TRBJ2-7; 11 bases line up with TRBD2. CDR3 in DNA: TGTGCCAGCAGCATCGGGATAGGACTAGCGGGCTCCTACGAGCAGTACTTC. This translates into CASSIGIGLAGSYEQYF.